The 14 T cell receptor beta chains presented below share a single source sample, sequenced in a study of blood T cells in healthy people across ages. A sample-barcoded 5' primer and a J-beta primer mix were used in a second PCR of roughly 6 to 12 cycles. TCRdb re-called the 5' RACE reads with MiXCR, one entry per CDR3 protein. The sample has some 1,000,000 distinct CDR3 sequences; 25% are singletons. The data also belong to a second study, concerning T cells of mothers and their children.

Sequenced input: blood. The receptors shown here come from a girl aged 2 to 9 in good health.

The genes are TRBV20-1 and TRBJ2-1, with D perhaps TRBD1 (6 bases). This CDR3 spans 15 amino acids. CDR1 is DFQATT and CDR2 is SNEGSKA in the germline V gene (reference sequence). V lost 6 bases, J lost 2 bases, and 17 bases lay in between. Here the CDR3 DNA reads TGCAGTGCCCCTAGTCTACAGGGCCCCTACAATGAGCAGTTCTTC. Its translation is CSAPSLQGPYNEQFF.

This clonotype turned up a few times. The chain uses TRBV10-3 and TRBJ1-1, with D hard to call. The CDR3 length is 15 residues. The V and J ends lost 2 bases and 6 bases respectively, with 16 bases between them. Germline CDR1 is ENHRY and CDR2 is SYGVKD. As DNA, the CDR3 is TGTGCCATCAGTGAGGCCTCCCAAGGTGAGCCTGAAGCTTTCTTT. Amino acids: CAISEASQGEPEAFF.

This clonotype has a handful of counts. The genes are TRBV29-1 and TRBJ2-5; either TRBD1 or TRBD2 may fit D (5 bases each). The CDR3 is 12 amino acids. Germline assignment: CDR1 SQVTM and CDR2 ANQGSEA. The V and J ends lost 6 bases and 3 bases respectively, with 11 bases between them. CDR3 in DNA: TGCAGCGTCAGGTTGGGGGAAGAGACCCAGTACTTC. It translates to CSVRLGEETQYF.

This chain connects TRBV6-2 or TRBV6-3 to TRBJ2-1; 7 bases fit TRBD2. The V gene's germline CDR1 is MNHEY and CDR2 SVGEGT. There are 15 residues in the CDR3. The ends lost 4 bases at V and 3 bases at J; junction bases unmatched: 6. The CDR3 loop is CASSLLAYFYNEQFF. The CDR3 coding sequence is TGTGCCAGCAGTTTACTAGCGTATTTCTACAATGAGCAGTTCTTC.

There are a few counts of this clonotype. The chain combines TRBV7-2 with TRBJ2-7; possible D gene TRBD1, 6 bases. CDR1 and CDR2 (germline): SGHTA, FQGNSA. Trimming took 1 base from V and 5 from J, leaving 21 bases between them. CDR3 length: 17 amino acids. The CDR3 DNA sequence: TGTGCCAGCAGCTTAGGTCCGGTGTGGGGGCTCGACCACGAGCAGTACTTC. Translating it yields CASSLGPVWGLDHEQYF.

This chain's CDR3 is CASSLELGQPDTQYF. The CDR3 bases are TGTGCCAGCAGCTTGGAACTTGGGCAGCCAGATACGCAGTATTTT. This chain joins TRBV5-5 and TRBJ2-3, with D unresolved. Trimming stripped 0 bases from V and 4 bases from J, with 12 bases between. The CDR3 extends over 15 amino acids. CDR1 is SGHKS and CDR2 is YYEKEE in the germline V gene (reference sequence).

This clonotype was counted only a few times. The gene calls are TRBV27 and TRBJ2-7; D gene ambiguous. V lost 7 bases, J lost 6 bases, and 13 bases lay in between. CDR1 is MNHEY and CDR2 is SMNVEV in the germline V gene (reference sequence). This CDR3 comprises 12 residues. CDR3 DNA: TGTGCCAGCAAGGACCTAGACGGCGAGCAGTACTTC. This gives the protein CASKDLDGEQYF.

This clonotype turned up a few times. The V and J genes are TRBV29-1 and TRBJ1-1, with TRBD1 matching over 9 bases. The CDR3 consists of 15 residues. V gave up 0 bases and J gave up 5 bases; unmatched junction bases: 7. CDR1 and CDR2 from the germline V gene are SQVTM and ANQGSEA. Here the CDR3 reads CSVEEWGTGLTEAFF. In nucleotides, the CDR3 is TGCAGCGTTGAAGAGTGGGGGACAGGGCTAACTGAAGCTTTCTTT.

The CDR3 DNA sequence: TGCGCCAGCAGCCAAGAAGGAGCGGGAGACATTCAGTACTTC. Amino acids: CASSQEGAGDIQYF. V gene TRBV4-1 combines with J gene TRBJ2-4; 8 bases fit TRBD2. The germline V gene encodes CDR1 MGHRA and CDR2 YSYEKL. The V and J ends lost 0 bases and 8 bases, in that order; junction bases with no gene match: 3. CDR3 length equals 14 residues.

This clonotype has only a few counts. The V call is TRBV7-3, the J call TRBJ2-6; D possibly corresponds to TRBD1 (6 bases). CDR1 and CDR2 (germline): SGHTA, FQGTGA. CDR3 length: 20 residues. Trimming took 4 bases from V and 0 from J, leaving 22 bases between them. In DNA, the CDR3 is TGTGCCAGCAGCTCCGTCCCGGGACATCTTTCCTCCTCTGGGGCCAACGTCCTGACTTTC. Protein product: CASSSVPGHLSSSGANVLTF.

This clonotype has more than one count but fewer than ten. Mismatch with germline at one junction end may stem from a read error. The chain combines TRBV29-1 with TRBJ1-1; D unclear. This CDR3 has 11 amino acids. Germline V gene data show CDR1 as SQVTM and CDR2 as ANQGSEA. Here the CDR3 reads CGVEGSTEAFF. The CDR3 DNA is TGCGGCGTTGAGGGTTCCACTGAAGCTTTCTTT.

Comment on this clonotype: Since the CDR3 does not end with the conserved phenylalanine or tryptophan, this likely comes from a read error. J is TRBJ2-7 and V is TRBV4-2; D unresolved. Looked up from germline, CDR1 is LGHNA and CDR2 is YNFKEQ. V was trimmed by 3 bases and J by 6 bases, leaving 24 bases between them. The CDR3 length is 17 residues. CDR3 residues: CASSHLRSRTDKAEQYL. DNA of the CDR3: TGTGCCAGCAGCCACCTGAGGTCCAGGACCGATAAGGCCGAGCAGTACCTC.

This clonotype was counted between two and nine times. The CDR3 bases are TGTGCCACCAGCAGAGGGGAAAGGGTGTTCTATGGCTACACCTTC. This gives the protein CATSRGERVFYGYTF. The chain links TRBV15 to TRBJ1-2; no clear D gene. Trimming left V 1 base short and J 4 bases short, with 13 bases between. Germline loops: CDR1 LNHNV, CDR2 YYDKDF (reference sequence). This CDR3 contains 15 residues.

The CDR3 is CASRDIKGTGELFF. In nucleotides, the CDR3 is TGTGCCAGCAGAGACATTAAGGGCACCGGGGAGCTGTTTTTT. This chain uses TRBV27 with TRBJ2-2; D is undetermined. This CDR3 region has 14 residues. Germline loops: CDR1 MNHEY, CDR2 SMNVEV (reference sequence). Trimming cost V 6 bases and J 4 bases, with 12 bases left between them.